This T cell receptor (beta chain) was found in a study of cytotoxic CD8 clonotypes in ibrutinib-treated CLL. This CDR3 region has 13 residues. CDR1 SGHRS and CDR2 YFSETQ come from the germline V gene. Trimming left V 4 bases short and J 2 bases short, with 9 bases between. Relative to its sample, this clone is medium-sized. Clones were sequenced by immunoSEQ multiplex PCR, and TCRdb holds only the in-frame ones, with some missing. This sample has 50,000 or so clones, with about three fifths found just once. This TCR derives from a human donor with chronic lymphocytic leukemia. The chain uses TRBV5-1 and TRBJ1-2; D remains ambiguous. The sequencing used PBMCs, collected after 24 months of ibrutinib treatment. The CDR3: CASSQSQNYGYTF. CDR3 nucleotides: TGCGCCAGCAGCCAATCACAAAACTATGGCTACACCTTC.